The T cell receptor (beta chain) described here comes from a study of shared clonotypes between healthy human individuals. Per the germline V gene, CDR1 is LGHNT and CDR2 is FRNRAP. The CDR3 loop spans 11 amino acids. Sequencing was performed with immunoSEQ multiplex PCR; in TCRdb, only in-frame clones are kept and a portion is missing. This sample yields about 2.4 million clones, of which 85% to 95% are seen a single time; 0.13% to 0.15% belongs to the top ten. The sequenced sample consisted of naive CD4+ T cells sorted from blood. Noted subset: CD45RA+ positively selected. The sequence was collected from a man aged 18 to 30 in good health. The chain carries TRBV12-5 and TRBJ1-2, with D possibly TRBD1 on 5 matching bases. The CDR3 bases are TGTGCGAAGCGGGGGGAACTTGGCTACACCTTC. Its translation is CAKRGELGYTF.